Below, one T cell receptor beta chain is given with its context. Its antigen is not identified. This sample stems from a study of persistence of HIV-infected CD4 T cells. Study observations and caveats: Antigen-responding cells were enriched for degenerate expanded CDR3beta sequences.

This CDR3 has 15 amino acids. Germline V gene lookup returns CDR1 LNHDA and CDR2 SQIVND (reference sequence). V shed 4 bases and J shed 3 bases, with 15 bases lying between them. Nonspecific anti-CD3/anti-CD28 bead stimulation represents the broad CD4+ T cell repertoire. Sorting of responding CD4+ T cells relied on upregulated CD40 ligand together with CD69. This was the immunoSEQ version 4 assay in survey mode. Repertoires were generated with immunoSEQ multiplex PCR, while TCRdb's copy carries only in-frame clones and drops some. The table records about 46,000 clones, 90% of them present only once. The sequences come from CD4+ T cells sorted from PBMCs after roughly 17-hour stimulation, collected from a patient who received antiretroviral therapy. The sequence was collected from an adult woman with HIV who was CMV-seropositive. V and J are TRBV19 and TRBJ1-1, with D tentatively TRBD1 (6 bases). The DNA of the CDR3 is TGTGCCAGTAGTAGCAACAGGGTTAGGGACACTGAAGCTTTCTTT. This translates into CASSSNRVRDTEAFF.